Listed below are T cell receptor beta chains from one sample, sequenced in a study of T cell responses to AZD1222 COVID-19 vaccine. The method was immunoSEQ multiplex PCR; TCRdb's version includes in-frame clones alone and lacks a portion of them. The data hold approximately 160,000 clones, with about 92% observed a single time. The material was peripheral blood, obtained on day 0 of AZD1222 vaccination. The receptors originated from an adult in good health. CDR3s include the opening cysteine and the closing phenylalanine or tryptophan. The D gene is left open where the match is weak. Only part of the rows carry a size: once, few, many, or a class if the clone is expanded.

TRBJ1-1,TRBV5-1,NA,NA,TGCGCCAGCAGACCGACCGAAACGAACACTGAAGCTTTCTTT,CASRPTETNTEAFF
TRBJ1-2,TRBV7-2,NA,NA,TGTGCCAGCAGCCCGGGATCCTTTTATGGCTACACCTTC,CASSPGSFYGYTF
TRBJ2-2,TRBV9,once,NA,TGTGCCAGCAGCGTAGCGGGGCCCCAAGCTCCCGGGGAGCTGTTTTTT,CASSVAGPQAPGELFF
TRBJ1-4,TRBV19,NA,NA,TGTGCCAGTAGCATAACGGGGGCGCGAGAAAAACTGTTTTTT,CASSITGAREKLFF
TRBJ2-5,TRBV14,NA,TRBD2,TGTGCCAGCAGCCAAGATCGGCGGGGGGGCGGGAAAGAGACCCAGTACTTC,CASSQDRRGGGKETQYF
TRBJ1-4,TRBV28,NA,NA,TGTGCCAGCAGCCCAGTGAAGTGGGAAGCGAGGGAAAAACTGTTTTTT,CASSPVKWEAREKLFF
TRBJ1-6,TRBV10-3,NA,NA,TGTGCCATCAGTTACGACAGGAATTCACCCCTCCACTTT,CAISYDRNSPLHF
TRBJ2-5,TRBV7-3,NA,NA,TGTGCCAGCAGCCTTGGAGGAGGGGAGACCCAGTACTTC,CASSLGGGETQYF
TRBJ2-3,TRBV6-1,NA,NA,TGTGCCAGCAGTGACCCTGTGGGGGGCCCGGGTGGCACAGGGACGCAGTATTTT,CASSDPVGGPGGTGTQYF
TRBJ2-4,TRBV13,NA,NA,TGTGCCAGCAGCCTACAGATGGCCAAAAACATTCAGTACTTC,CASSLQMAKNIQYF
TRBJ1-3,TRBV7-9,NA,NA,TGTGCCAGCAGCCCCGGGAGTTTGGGGTCCCATCCTGGAAACACCATATATTTT,CASSPGSLGSHPGNTIYF
TRBJ1-5,TRBV7-9,NA,NA,TGTGCCAGCAGCTTAGGCCGGGCTCAGCCCCAGCATTTT,CASSLGRAQPQHF
TRBJ1-2,TRBV30,NA,NA,TGTGCCTGGAGTGCCCAAGTAGGGGGCTACACCTTC,CAWSAQVGGYTF
TRBJ2-2,TRBV20-1,NA,NA,TGCAGTGCTAGTGTCGGGCAGCCGGGGACCGGGGAGCTGTTTTTT,CSASVGQPGTGELFF